One sample yielded the 15 T cell receptor beta chains listed below, sequenced in a study of T cells after yellow fever vaccination. TCRdb re-derived calls from the 5' RACE reads in MiXCR, one entry per CDR3 protein. The sample lists some 550,000 distinct CDR3 sequences, roughly 21% occurring once. The sample in question was PBMCs, obtained 15 days after the yellow fever booster vaccination. Receptors originate from a man aged 25-40 years who received the YFV17D yellow fever vaccine.

Only a few counts were recorded for this clonotype. The V call is TRBV7-9, the J call TRBJ2-6, with D maybe TRBD1 (6 bases). The germline V gene encodes CDR1 SEHNR and CDR2 FQNEAQ (reference sequence). Trimming left V 5 bases short and J 2 bases short, with 10 bases between. This CDR3 is 15 amino acids long. In nucleotides, the CDR3 is TGTGCCAGCAGCCCACACAGGGCTGGGGCCAACGTCCTGACTTTC. Translated, it gives CASSPHRAGANVLTF.

This chain joins TRBV28 and TRBJ2-1, with 8 bases lining up with TRBD1. CDR1 is MDHEN, CDR2 SYDVKM, per germline. The V and J ends lost 7 bases and 3 bases, in that order; junction bases with no gene match: 8. The CDR3 has 15 residues. For the CDR3, the DNA is TGTGCCAGCATTTCCGGGACAGGCTACTACAATGAGCAGTTCTTC. Its translation: CASISGTGYYNEQFF.

This clonotype was counted between two and nine times. This chain connects TRBV7-2 to TRBJ2-5; perhaps TRBD1 as D (6 bases). CDR1 and CDR2 (germline): SGHTA, FQGNSA. V lost 0 bases and J lost 5, with 19 bases in between. The CDR3 totals 17 residues. The chain's CDR3 is CASSLARPPWQGETQYF. The CDR3 bases are TGTGCCAGCAGCTTAGCGCGTCCCCCGTGGCAGGGGGAGACCCAGTACTTC.

The chain combines TRBV27 with TRBJ2-7; 9 bases fit TRBD1. J lost 3 bases, V lost 7 bases, and 7 bases had no gene match. Germline V gene sequence: CDR1 MNHEY, CDR2 SMNVEV (reference sequence). The CDR3 is 14 amino acids. The DNA of the CDR3 is TGTGCCAGCACCCCCGGGACAGGGCACTACGAGCAGTACTTC. As protein: CASTPGTGHYEQYF.

The sample holds a few counts of this clonotype. The chain uses TRBV7-9 and TRBJ1-1; D possibly corresponds to TRBD1 (5 bases). This CDR3 has 13 amino acids. The germline CDR1 and CDR2 sequences are SEHNR and FQNEAQ (reference sequence). Trimming removed 5 bases from V and 9 bases from J, with 16 bases in between. The CDR3 here is CASSRGSQGKAFF. The CDR3 DNA follows: TGTGCCAGCAGCCGGGGCTCCCAGGGTAAAGCTTTCTTT. Using reference TRBV7-9 and TRBJ1-1 for the parts outside the CDR3, the full variable domain is DTGVSQNPRHKITKRGQNVTFRCDPISEHNRLYWYRQTLGQGPEFLTYFQNEAQLEKSRLLSDRFSAERPKGSFSTLEIQRTEQGDSAMYLCASSRGSQGKAFFGQGTRLTVV.

This clonotype has just a few counts. The CDR3 DNA is TGTGCCAGCAGCCCAGGGCCTCTGGGCCAGCCCCAGCATTTT. The encoded protein is CASSPGPLGQPQHF. The chain employs TRBV7-2 and TRBJ1-5; tentative D call: TRBD1 (5 bases). Trimming took 5 bases from V and 7 from J, leaving 15 bases between them. The CDR3 length is 14 residues. Germline CDR1 and CDR2: SGHTA and FQGNSA.

V usage is TRBV6-1 and J usage is TRBJ2-5, with unresolved D. The CDR3 extends over 15 amino acids. V was cut by 6 bases and J by 0 bases, with 14 bases left in between. Germline V gives CDR1 MNHNS, CDR2 SASEGT. The DNA of the CDR3 is TGTGCCAGCAGGGTCCATTTCATCTACCAAGAGACCCAGTACTTC. This gives the protein CASRVHFIYQETQYF.

This clonotype came up many times. The chain carries TRBV7-2 and TRBJ2-7; TRBD2 aligns across 8 bases. Looked up from germline, CDR1 is SGHTA and CDR2 is FQGNSA. This CDR3 has 15 amino acids. Trimming cost V 1 base and J 3 bases; bases outside gene matches: 5. CDR3: CASSLVVAGSYEQYF. In DNA, the CDR3 is TGTGCCAGCAGCTTAGTGGTAGCGGGAAGCTACGAGCAGTACTTC.

This clonotype has only a few counts. The J gene is TRBJ2-1, the V gene TRBV7-2, with D perhaps TRBD2 (5 bases). V lost 1 base and J 8 bases, leaving 12 bases between the germline ends. Looked up from germline, CDR1 is SGHTA and CDR2 is FQGNSA. CDR3 length equals 14 residues. The CDR3 region is CASSLGPGWDEQFF. CDR3 DNA: TGTGCCAGCAGCTTAGGGCCGGGGTGGGATGAGCAGTTCTTC.

In nucleotides, the CDR3 is TGTGCCAGCAGTTCAGCGGGAGTTGATGAGCAGTTCTTC. Its protein product is CASSSAGVDEQFF. The genes are TRBV6-2 or TRBV6-3 and TRBJ2-1; the match to TRBD2 covers 8 bases. Germline trimming cut 4 bases from V and 8 bases from J; bases unmatched to any gene: 4. The germline gives CDR1 MNHEY, CDR2 SVGEGT. The CDR3 sequence is 13 residues long.

The chain carries TRBV20-1 and TRBJ2-3, with no clear D. Trimming stripped 2 bases from V and 2 bases from J, with 14 bases between. The CDR3 consists of 15 residues. CDR1 DFQATT and CDR2 SNEGSKA come from the germline V gene (reference sequence). DNA for the CDR3: TGCAGTGCTAGATCCTTGACCGGCCTCACAGATACGCAGTATTTT. This sequence encodes CSARSLTGLTDTQYF.

This clonotype has a count of ten or more. The chain has TRBV12-3 or TRBV12-4 and TRBJ2-3; D gene uncertain. V lost 0 bases, J lost 9 bases, and 10 bases lay in between. The CDR3 covers 13 residues. CDR3 sequence: CASSLAPSDTQYF. The CDR3 nucleotides read TGTGCCAGCAGTTTAGCGCCCTCTGACACGCAGTATTTT.

The rearrangement joins TRBV7-2 to TRBJ1-5, with TRBD1 matching 9 bases. This CDR3 is built from 14 residues. Per the germline V gene, CDR1 is SGHTA and CDR2 is FQGNSA. The trim removed 5 bases at V and 5 bases at J, leaving 4 bases unmatched. CDR3 in amino acids: CASSQGQGHQPQHF. The CDR3 DNA reads TGTGCCAGCAGCCAGGGACAGGGTCATCAGCCCCAGCATTTT.

The gene calls are TRBV10-3 and TRBJ2-1; tentatively, D is TRBD2 (5 bases). The ends were cut back, 6 bases at V and 5 bases at J, with 17 bases in the middle. The CDR3 has 15 amino acids. From germline, CDR1 is ENHRY and CDR2 SYGVKD. CDR3: CAIRPSEEVDNEQFF. The CDR3 DNA is TGTGCCATCAGGCCCTCGGAGGAGGTGGACAATGAGCAGTTCTTC.

The CDR3: CSAYRLAGNVETQYF. The CDR3 DNA reads as TGCAGTGCTTATCGACTAGCGGGAAATGTGGAGACCCAGTACTTC. This chain uses TRBV20-1 with TRBJ2-5; TRBD2 matches 11 bases. The CDR3 is 15 residues long. Per the germline V gene, CDR1 is DFQATT and CDR2 is SNEGSKA (reference sequence). Germline trimming cut 5 bases from V and 5 bases from J; bases unmatched to any gene: 10.